This TCR beta chain originates from a study of blood T cell repertoires in COVID-19. Produced via immunoSEQ multiplex PCR; TCRdb's table is partial and in-frame only. This sample has more than 120,000 clones, with roughly 80% found just once. This CDR3 spans 15 amino acids. V shed 0 bases and J 9 bases; nucleotides not matched to a gene: 11. Germline loops: CDR1 GTSNPN, CDR2 SVGIG (reference sequence). The source is a human donor in a cohort sampled during active COVID-19. The sequencing sample was made of peripheral blood. The chain uses TRBV30 and TRBJ2-1; 7 bases are shared with TRBD2. The DNA for the CDR3 is TGTGCCTGGAGTGTACGGGCGGGAGAAACGGCTGAGCAGTTCTTC. This gives the protein CAWSVRAGETAEQFF.